Following are 32 T cell receptor beta chains from one sample sequenced in a study of patients and donors after allogeneic stem cell transplantation. TCRdb used MiXCR to reprocess the RT-PCR reads, holding one entry per CDR3 protein. The data hold 800,000 to 1,000,000 distinct CDR3 sequences, with roughly 18% observed a single time. Sequenced: blood, either unsorted or a sorted T cell fraction (not recorded which). Every receptor here comes from a human donor who was either an allogeneic HSCT recipient or a stem cell or donor lymphocyte infusion donor (not recorded which). It is not recorded whose cells these are; they may come from a transplant donor.

The chain couples TRBV5-1 to TRBJ2-7; 12 bases match TRBD2. Trimming removed 4 bases from V and 6 bases from J; junction bases left unmatched: 14. The CDR3 runs to 17 residues. Germline CDR1 SGHRS, CDR2 YFSETQ. The CDR3 DNA is TGCGCCAGCAGCCTCGGACTAGCGGGGCCGGGGATCGCCGAGCAGTACTTC. Translated: CASSLGLAGPGIAEQYF.

This sequence joins TRBV4-1 and TRBJ2-7, with D perhaps matching TRBD2 (5 bases). The CDR3 length is 15 residues. With 3 bases removed from V and 4 bases from J, the gap between germline ends came to 16 bases. The germline V gene encodes CDR1 MGHRA and CDR2 YSYEKL. The CDR3 bases are TGCGCCAGCAGCCATGACAAAAGCGGTACTTACGAGCAGTACTTC. Protein: CASSHDKSGTYEQYF.

This clonotype occurred a few times. This chain uses TRBV12-3 or TRBV12-4 with TRBJ2-1; TRBD1 or TRBD2 may be the D gene (5 bases each). Trimming removed 4 bases from V and 9 bases from J, with 10 bases in between. This CDR3 has 12 amino acids. The DNA for the CDR3 is TGTGCCAGCAGTTACTCGGGGCTTGAGCAGTTCTTC. Its translation is CASSYSGLEQFF.

The V gene is TRBV30, the J gene TRBJ1-5; TRBD1 aligns across 9 bases. The V and J ends lost 2 bases and 2 bases, in that order; junction bases with no gene match: 1. There are 14 residues in the CDR3. From germline, CDR1 is GTSNPN and CDR2 SVGIG (reference sequence). In DNA, the CDR3 is TGTGCCTGGAGTAGGACAGGGGGCAATCAGCCCCAGCATTTT. This gives the protein CAWSRTGGNQPQHF.

The chain combines TRBV7-3 with TRBJ1-2, with a possible D match to TRBD1 (5 bases). Trimming pared 9 bases from V and 4 bases from J, leaving 12 bases between. Looked up from germline, CDR1 is SGHTA and CDR2 is FQGTGA. CDR3 size: 12 residues. CDR3 loop: CASRGTSYGYTF. The CDR3 DNA sequence: TGTGCCAGTAGGGGCACCTCCTATGGCTACACCTTC.

The rearrangement links TRBV29-1 to TRBJ1-1; D perhaps matches TRBD1 (5 bases). CDR1 is SQVTM and CDR2 is ANQGSEA in the germline V gene. This CDR3 has 14 amino acids. V lost 7 bases and J 1 base, leaving 16 bases between the germline ends. Here the CDR3 DNA reads TGCAGCGGGTTGATGGCAGGGTGGAACACTGAAGCTTTCTTT. Protein: CSGLMAGWNTEAFF.

The genes are TRBV7-2 and TRBJ1-5; maybe TRBD1 (5 bases). The CDR3 totals 17 residues. V dropped 2 bases and J dropped 1 base, with 15 bases sitting between them. Germline CDR1 and CDR2: SGHTA and FQGNSA. CDR3 in DNA: TGTGCCAGCAGCTTACAGCAGGGTGGGGTGAGCAATCAGCCCCAGCATTTT. Translated: CASSLQQGGVSNQPQHF.

The chain has TRBV20-1 and TRBJ2-6; 8 bases match TRBD1. The CDR3 spans 17 residues. V was pared by 6 bases and J by 4 bases, with 14 bases of the junction left unmatched. Germline values: CDR1 DFQATT, CDR2 SNEGSKA (reference sequence). The CDR3: CSAGRQGRPVGANVLTF. In nucleotides, the CDR3 is TGCAGTGCAGGGAGACAGGGGCGTCCGGTGGGGGCCAACGTCCTGACTTTC.

A single count supports this clonotype. The chain recombines TRBV3-1 with TRBJ1-6; D ambiguous. The CDR3 is 17 residues long. CDR1 and CDR2 (germline): LGHDT, YNNKEL (reference sequence). V lost 4 bases, J lost 1 base, and 14 bases lay in between. CDR3 amino acids: CASSRSGRGSYNSPLHF. The DNA for the CDR3 is TGTGCCAGCAGCCGATCTGGAAGAGGGTCCTATAATTCACCCCTCCACTTT. Full variable domain (outside the CDR3, taken from reference TRBV3-1 and TRBJ1-6): DTAVSQTPKYLVTQMGNDKSIKCEQNLGHDTMYWYKQDSKKFLKIMFSYNNKELIINETVPNRFSPKSPDKAHLNLHINSLELGDSAVYFCASSRSGRGSYNSPLHFGNGTRLTVT.

The gene calls are TRBV7-8 and TRBJ1-6, with a weak D call TRBD1 (5 bases). Trimming pared 1 base from V and 9 bases from J, leaving 13 bases between. This CDR3 comprises 15 residues. CDR1 is SGHVS and CDR2 is FQNEAQ in the germline V gene. The CDR3 loop reads CASSLVKGLLSPLHF. The CDR3 bases are TGTGCCAGCAGCTTAGTCAAGGGACTTCTTTCACCCCTCCACTTT. The entire variable domain, with the rest obtained from reference TRBV7-8 and TRBJ1-6, is as follows: GAGVSQSPRYKVAKRGQDVALRCDPISGHVSLFWYQQALGQGPEFLTYFQNEAQLDKSGLPSDRFFAERPEGSVSTLKIQRTQQEDSAVYLCASSLVKGLLSPLHFGNGTRLTVT.

This clonotype was seen a few times. The V and J genes are TRBV24-1 and TRBJ2-6, with 7 nucleotides matching TRBD2. This CDR3 is 17 amino acids long. From germline, CDR1 is KGHDR and CDR2 SFDVKD. V was pared by 4 bases and J by 0 bases, with 5 bases of the junction left unmatched. The CDR3 sequence: CATSDGGGGSGANVLTF. The DNA of the CDR3 is TGTGCCACCAGTGACGGTGGGGGGGGCTCTGGGGCCAACGTCCTGACTTTC.

The gene calls are TRBV9 and TRBJ2-5; perhaps TRBD1 as D (6 bases). Deletions cut 2 bases from V and 0 bases from J, with 8 bases between. Germline V CDR1 and CDR2: SGDLS, YYNGEE. The CDR3 sequence is 14 residues long. CDR3 nucleotides: TGTGCCAGCAGCGTGGGGGCCTACCAAGAGACCCAGTACTTC. It codes for CASSVGAYQETQYF.

The chain is built from TRBV10-3 and TRBJ2-1; TRBD1 or TRBD2 may be the D gene (5 bases each). V was pared by 0 bases and J by 9 bases, with 6 bases between. Germline lookup yields CDR1 ENHRY and CDR2 SYGVKD. The CDR3 loop spans 12 amino acids. DNA of the CDR3: TGTGCCATCAGTGAGTCTGGGACTGAGCAGTTCTTC. It is translated as CAISESGTEQFF.

This clonotype was counted only a few times. The chain is built from TRBV12-3 or TRBV12-4 and TRBJ1-2, with D possibly being TRBD1 (6 bases). V was shortened by 3 bases and J by 5 bases, with 19 bases between the two germline ends. This CDR3 is built from 16 residues. The CDR3 loop reads CASSFGWEGTLYGYTF. For the CDR3, the DNA is TGTGCCAGCAGTTTCGGTTGGGAAGGGACACTATATGGCTACACCTTC.

The V and J genes are TRBV5-1 and TRBJ2-3; 11 nucleotides match TRBD2. CDR1 is SGHRS, CDR2 YFSETQ, per germline. With 0 bases clipped from V and 9 bases from J, the junction kept 12 bases outside the gene matches. This CDR3 is built from 17 residues. Here the CDR3 DNA reads TGCGCCAGCAGCTTGGTCACTAGCGGGAGCAGTGCGGAAACGCAGTATTTT. Protein: CASSLVTSGSSAETQYF.

The CDR3 loop reads CASSPGTSRDAQFF. The CDR3 DNA follows: TGCGCCAGCAGCCCCGGGACTAGCAGAGATGCGCAGTTCTTC. The chain recombines TRBV5-1 with TRBJ2-1; 9 nucleotides line up with TRBD2. CDR1 is SGHRS and CDR2 is YFSETQ in the germline V gene. CDR3 length: 14 amino acids. After removal of 4 bases from V and 12 bases from J, the junction contained 11 bases not matched to a gene.

There are many counts of this clonotype. The chain links TRBV12-3 or TRBV12-4 to TRBJ2-1; the match to TRBD2 covers 10 bases. The CDR3 spans 14 residues. The V segment lost 3 bases and the J segment 9 bases; nucleotides outside the gene matches: 5. CDR3 sequence: CASSFSGGAGEQFF. In DNA form, the CDR3 reads TGTGCCAGCAGTTTCAGCGGGGGGGCCGGTGAGCAGTTCTTC.

This clonotype has just a few counts. The V gene is TRBV20-1, the J gene TRBJ2-7; 9 positions match TRBD1. Germline V gene lookup returns CDR1 DFQATT and CDR2 SNEGSKA (reference sequence). The length of the CDR3 is 14 residues. The J segment lost 4 bases and the V segment lost 3 bases, leaving 7 bases of the junction unmatched. The CDR3 region has the DNA TGCAGTGCTAGTGGCGGACAGGGGCCTTACGAGCAGTACTTC. Protein sequence: CSASGGQGPYEQYF.

This chain joins TRBV24-1 and TRBJ2-2; D unresolved. The CDR3 totals 17 residues. Germline lookup yields CDR1 KGHDR and CDR2 SFDVKD. Trimming shortened V by 1 base and J by 4 bases, and 15 bases separated the two germline ends. In DNA form, the CDR3 reads TGTGCCACCAGTGATTTTGGCCACCCGTCGCGCACCGGGGAGCTGTTTTTT. It codes for CATSDFGHPSRTGELFF.

The V gene is TRBV9, the J gene TRBJ1-4; D is possibly TRBD1 (5 bases). In germline, CDR1 is SGDLS, CDR2 YYNGEE. The CDR3 consists of 16 residues. V was cut by 3 bases and J by 8 bases, with 20 bases left in between. CDR3 bases: TGTGCCAGCAGCGGGAGAGACAGTCTAAGGAACGAAAAACTGTTTTTT. Residues: CASSGRDSLRNEKLFF.

The CDR3 DNA reads as TGTGCCAGCAGCCAAGCAGGCGGACAAACCTACGAGCAGTACTTC. Encoded protein: CASSQAGGQTYEQYF. J is TRBJ2-7 and V is TRBV4-2; the D gene is possibly TRBD1 (5 bases). The germline V gene encodes CDR1 LGHNA and CDR2 YNFKEQ. The V and J ends lost 1 base and 2 bases respectively, with 12 bases between them. CDR3 length equals 15 residues.

Only a few counts were recorded for this clonotype. The chain is built from TRBV20-1 and TRBJ2-1; no reliable D call. Trimming shortened V by 4 bases and J by 3 bases, and 25 bases separated the two germline ends. Germline V lookup: CDR1 DFQATT, CDR2 SNEGSKA (reference sequence). The CDR3 length is 18 residues. In DNA form, the CDR3 reads TGCAGTGCTACCCCCTCGCATAGTCGAAGGGTTTTCTACAATGAGCAGTTCTTC. As protein: CSATPSHSRRVFYNEQFF.

This chain joins TRBV5-1 and TRBJ2-1; D remains unclear. The CDR3 is 16 residues long. The germline CDR1 and CDR2 sequences are SGHRS and YFSETQ. V lost 6 bases to trimming and J lost 0 bases, with 16 bases between them. In DNA form, the CDR3 reads TGCGCCAGCAATTTTCTGAAGAAGAGCTCCTACAATGAGCAGTTCTTC. Amino acid sequence: CASNFLKKSSYNEQFF.

V and J are TRBV20-1 and TRBJ2-1; TRBD2 might be the D (5 bases). V lost 2 bases, J lost 7 bases, and 6 bases lay in between. The CDR3 contains 11 residues. Germline V gene sequence: CDR1 DFQATT, CDR2 SNEGSKA (reference sequence). This chain's CDR3 is CSARRLNEQFF. CDR3 sequence (DNA): TGCAGTGCTAGAAGACTAAATGAGCAGTTCTTC.

The rearrangement uses TRBV20-1 and TRBJ2-1; possible D gene TRBD2, 5 bases. The CDR3 extends over 13 amino acids. Germline V CDR1 and CDR2: DFQATT, SNEGSKA (reference sequence). V lost 3 bases to trimming and J lost 9 bases, with 15 bases between them. CDR3 sequence reads: CSASVLVFAEQFF. The CDR3, as DNA: TGCAGTGCTAGTGTACTAGTCTTCGCTGAGCAGTTCTTC.

The chain has TRBV20-1 and TRBJ2-5; 11 bases are a match to TRBD2. Germline V gives CDR1 DFQATT, CDR2 SNEGSKA (reference sequence). CDR3 length: 17 amino acids. The V gene end was trimmed by 1 base and the J gene end by 0 bases; junction bases not matched to a gene: 7. DNA of the CDR3: TGCAGTGCTAGAGCCCCGATACTAGCGGGGGACCAAGAGACCCAGTACTTC. It encodes CSARAPILAGDQETQYF.

This clonotype was seen many times. V gene TRBV5-1 combines with J gene TRBJ2-1; possible D gene TRBD1, 5 bases. CDR3 size: 11 residues. V was shortened by 4 bases and J by 11 bases, with 10 bases between the two germline ends. Germline lookup yields CDR1 SGHRS and CDR2 YFSETQ. CDR3 sequence reads: CASSEDKQQFF. The CDR3 coding sequence is TGCGCCAGCAGCGAGGACAAACAGCAGTTCTTC. The whole variable domain, remainder taken from reference TRBV5-1 and TRBJ2-1, is KAGVTQTPRYLIKTRGQQVTLSCSPISGHRSVSWYQQTPGQGLQFLFEYFSETQRNKGNFPGRFSGRQFSNSRSEMNVSTLELGDSALYLCASSEDKQQFFGPGTRLTVL.

This chain uses TRBV19 with TRBJ1-2; D might be TRBD1 (6 bases). With 4 bases removed from V and 4 bases from J, the gap between germline ends came to 10 bases. The CDR3 spans 13 residues. Per germline, CDR1 LNHDA and CDR2 SQIVND (reference sequence). This CDR3 reads CASSKDSLYGYTF. As DNA, the CDR3 is TGTGCCAGTAGTAAGGACAGCCTCTATGGCTACACCTTC.

This clonotype has just a few counts. The chain is built from TRBV5-1 and TRBJ2-7; TRBD1 matches 10 bases. Germline-derived CDR1 and CDR2 are SGHRS and YFSETQ. After removal of 4 bases from V and 2 bases from J, the junction contained 12 bases not matched to a gene. The CDR3 contains 17 residues. The CDR3 sequence is CASSESMRDRGTYEQYF. The CDR3 DNA follows: TGCGCCAGCAGCGAATCCATGCGGGACAGGGGAACCTACGAGCAGTACTTC. Using reference TRBV5-1 and TRBJ2-7 for the parts outside the CDR3, the full variable domain is KAGVTQTPRYLIKTRGQQVTLSCSPISGHRSVSWYQQTPGQGLQFLFEYFSETQRNKGNFPGRFSGRQFSNSRSEMNVSTLELGDSALYLCASSESMRDRGTYEQYFGPGTRLTVT.

This clonotype showed up just a few times. The rearrangement uses TRBV20-1 and TRBJ2-7, with TRBD1 as a possible D gene (5 bases). CDR1 and CDR2 from the germline V gene are DFQATT and SNEGSKA (reference sequence). The CDR3 is 12 amino acids. Trimming shortened V by 7 bases and J by 3 bases, and 13 bases separated the two germline ends. Written as DNA, the CDR3 is TGCAGTGGGAAAGGCAGGGACTACGAGCAGTACTTC. This translates into CSGKGRDYEQYF.

The chain carries TRBV24-1 and TRBJ2-5; 7 positions match TRBD1. This CDR3 has 16 amino acids. Looked up from germline, CDR1 is KGHDR and CDR2 is SFDVKD. The ends lost 4 bases at V and 1 base at J; junction bases unmatched: 8. CDR3 amino acids: CATSDSRQGRQETQYF. CDR3 sequence (DNA): TGTGCCACCAGTGACTCCAGACAGGGACGCCAAGAGACCCAGTACTTC.

V is TRBV9 and J is TRBJ2-4; the match to TRBD1 covers 7 bases. The V gene end was trimmed by 4 bases and the J gene end by 8 bases; junction bases not matched to a gene: 12. There are 15 residues in the CDR3. Looked up from germline, CDR1 is SGDLS and CDR2 is YYNGEE. The CDR3 DNA reads as TGTGCCAGCAGCCCCCATGCAGGGGGAATGGACATTCAGTACTTC. Translation: CASSPHAGGMDIQYF.